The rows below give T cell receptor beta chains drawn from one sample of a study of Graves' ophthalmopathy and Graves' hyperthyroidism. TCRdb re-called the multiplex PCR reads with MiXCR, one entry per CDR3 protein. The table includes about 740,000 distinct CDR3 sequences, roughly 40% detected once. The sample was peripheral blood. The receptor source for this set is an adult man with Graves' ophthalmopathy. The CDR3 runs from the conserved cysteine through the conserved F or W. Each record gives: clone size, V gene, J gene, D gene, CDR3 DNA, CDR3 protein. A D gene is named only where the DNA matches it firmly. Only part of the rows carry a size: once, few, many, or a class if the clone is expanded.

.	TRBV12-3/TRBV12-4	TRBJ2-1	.	TGTGCCAGCAGTTACGCGTTAGTAACCAATGAGCAGTTCTTC	CASSYALVTNEQFF
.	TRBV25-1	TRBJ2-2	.	TGTGCCAGCAGCTTTCAAAACCCGGGGTTTCGGGACACCGGGGAGCTGTTTTTT	CASSFQNPGFRDTGELFF
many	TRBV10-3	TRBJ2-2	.	TGTGCCATCAAATCCACAGCTCGAGTCACCGGGGAGCTGTTTTTT	CAIKSTARVTGELFF
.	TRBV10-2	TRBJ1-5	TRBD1	TGCGCCAGCAAACCGGGACAGGGGGCGAGGGAGACCCAGCATTTT	CASKPGQGARETQHF
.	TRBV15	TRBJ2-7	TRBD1	TGTGCCACCAGCAGGACAGGGGCGCCTGAGCAGTACTTC	CATSRTGAPEQYF
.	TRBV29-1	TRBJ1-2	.	TGCAGCAGCCCGGACAGAGCCCAGAAGGATGGCTACACCTTC	CSSPDRAQKDGYTF
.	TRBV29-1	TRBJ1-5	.	TGCAGCGTTCTCACAGGGTACAATCAGCCCCAGCATTTT	CSVLTGYNQPQHF
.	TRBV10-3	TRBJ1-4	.	TGTGCCATCAGACCCGGGGCAGAGAGTGAAAAACTGTTTTTT	CAIRPGAESEKLFF
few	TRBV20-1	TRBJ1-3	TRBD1	TGCAGTGCACAGACAGGGATCTCTGGAAACACCATATATTTT	CSAQTGISGNTIYF
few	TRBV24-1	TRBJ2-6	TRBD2	TGTGCCAGCTCACCCCGAGGACTAGCGGGAGGGCCGGCTGGGGCCAACGTCCTGACTTTC	CASSPRGLAGGPAGANVLTF
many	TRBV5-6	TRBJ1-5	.	TGTGCCAGCAGCTTCTGGGGGGCAGGTCAGCCCCAGCATTTT	CASSFWGAGQPQHF
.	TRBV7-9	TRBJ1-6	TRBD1	TGTGCCAGCAGCTCCTCCGGGACAGGGGGCTCACCCCTCCACTTT	CASSSSGTGGSPLHF
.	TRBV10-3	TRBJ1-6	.	TGTGCCAGCAGAGCCGGGGGGATGAATTCACCCCTCCACTTT	CASRAGGMNSPLHF
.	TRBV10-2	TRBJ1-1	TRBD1	TGCGCCAGCAGTGAGGGACAGGGGGGACGAACTGAAGCTTTCTTT	CASSEGQGGRTEAFF
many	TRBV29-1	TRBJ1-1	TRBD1	TGCAGCGTATCGACAGGGGGCTCGAGTATGACTGAAGCTTTCTTT	CSVSTGGSSMTEAFF
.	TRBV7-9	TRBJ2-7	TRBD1	TGTGCCAGCAGTCAGACGGGACAGGGCGTCTACGAGCAGTACTTC	CASSQTGQGVYEQYF
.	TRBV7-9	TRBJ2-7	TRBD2	TGCGCCAGCAGCCAAGGGCTAGCGGGTCACTACGAGCAGTACTTC	CASSQGLAGHYEQYF
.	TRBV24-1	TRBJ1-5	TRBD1	TGTGCCACCAGTGTCGGGACCGGGACAGGGGATCAGCCCCAGCATTTT	CATSVGTGTGDQPQHF
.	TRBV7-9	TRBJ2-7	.	TGTGCCAGCAGCTATCGGTTGGGGCCGCGCCCCTACGAGCAGTACTTC	CASSYRLGPRPYEQYF
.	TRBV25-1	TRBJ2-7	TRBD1	TGTGCCAGCAAAACCCGACAGGGAGCCTTGGAAGAGCAGTACTTC	CASKTRQGALEEQYF
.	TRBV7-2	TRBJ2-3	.	TGTGCCAGCAGCTTACTTGACGGGACAGATACGCAGTATTTT	CASSLLDGTDTQYF
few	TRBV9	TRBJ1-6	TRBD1	TGTGCCAGCGCGACACAGGGGGGACTTACTTCACCCCTCCACTTT	CASATQGGLTSPLHF
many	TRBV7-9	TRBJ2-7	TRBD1	TGTGCCAGCAGCCGAACCGGGACAGGGAGTAAAGAGCAGTACTTC	CASSRTGTGSKEQYF
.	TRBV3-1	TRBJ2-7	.	TGTGCCAGCAGCCAGCGGTCGGGGGAGCAGTACTTC	CASSQRSGEQYF
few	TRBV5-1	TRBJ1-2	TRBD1	TGCGCCAGCAGCTTCCCGAAGACAGGGGTCGGCTACACCTTC	CASSFPKTGVGYTF
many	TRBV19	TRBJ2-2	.	TGTGCCAGTAGTATCGTTCCCGGGGAGCTGTTTTTT	CASSIVPGELFF
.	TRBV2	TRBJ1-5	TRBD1	TGTGCCAGCAGTTTCCTGGGGACAGGGATACGAGGCAATCAGCCCCAGCATTTT	CASSFLGTGIRGNQPQHF
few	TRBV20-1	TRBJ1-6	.	TGCAGTGCTCTTCCCGGGTATAATTCACCCCTCCACTTT	CSALPGYNSPLHF
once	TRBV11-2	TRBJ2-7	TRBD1	TGTGCCAGCAGGCACGGAGGGACAGGGTATCTCTACGAGCAGTACTTC	CASRHGGTGYLYEQYF
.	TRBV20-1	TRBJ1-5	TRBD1	TGCAGTGCCAGCGGGACAGGGGGCAATAGGAGCAATCAGCCCCAGCATTTT	CSASGTGGNRSNQPQHF
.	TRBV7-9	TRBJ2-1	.	TGTGCTAGCAGCTTAGGTGGGGACGTTGAACAGCAGTTCTTC	CASSLGGDVEQQFF
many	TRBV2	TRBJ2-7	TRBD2	TGTGCCCCCCCCGAGGGAGGGGAGGCTACCGAGCAGTACTTC	CAPPEGGEATEQYF
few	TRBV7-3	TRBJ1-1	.	TGTGCCAGCAGCTTAACGCCCAGGGCGTCGAACACTGAAGCTTTCTTT	CASSLTPRASNTEAFF
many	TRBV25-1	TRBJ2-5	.	TGTGCCAGCAGTGATGGGCAGGTTTTTTCCCAGTACTTC	CASSDGQVFSQYF
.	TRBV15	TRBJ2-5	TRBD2	TGTGCCACCAGCAGAAAGAGAACTGGACTAGCGGGAGGCCGGGAGACCCAGTACTTC	CATSRKRTGLAGGRETQYF
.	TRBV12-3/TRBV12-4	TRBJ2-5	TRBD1	TGTGCCAGCAGTAAGACGGGACAGGGGGCGCCCCAAGAGACCCAGTACTTC	CASSKTGQGAPQETQYF
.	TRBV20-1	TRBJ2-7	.	TGCAGTGCTAGAGTGGCAAGCTCCTACAATGAGCAGTACTTC	CSARVASSYNEQYF
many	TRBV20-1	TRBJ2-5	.	TGCAGTGCTAGACCGGTTCCGACTCCGCAAGAGACCCAGTACTTC	CSARPVPTPQETQYF
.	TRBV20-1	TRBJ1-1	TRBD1	TGCAGTGCTAGAAGACAGGGCGGCTCTGAAGCTTTCTTT	CSARRQGGSEAFF
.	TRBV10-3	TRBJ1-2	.	TGTGCCAGTGTGGATAACTATGGCTACACCTTC	CASVDNYGYTF
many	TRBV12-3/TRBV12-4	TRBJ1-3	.	TGTGCCAGCAGCTACCCGGGGGGAAACACCATATATTTT	CASSYPGGNTIYF
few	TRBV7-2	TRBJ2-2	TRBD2	TGTGCCAGCAGCTCCCGTAGCGGGGGGGCCTCGGGCGCCGGGGAGCTGTTTTTT	CASSSRSGGASGAGELFF